This TCR beta chain was captured in a study of lymphopenia after photon versus proton radiotherapy. The study, taken as a whole, reports: Proton therapy kept repertoires fairly stable, unlike photons, which gained effector/memory cells. After lymphocyte nadir, photon-treated repertoires showed oligoclonal expansion, especially CD8+ Temra.

The CDR3 has 15 residues. V lost 2 bases and J lost 4, with 13 bases in between. Looked up from germline, CDR1 is SGDLS and CDR2 is YYNGEE. The table came from immunoSEQ multiplex PCR; TCRdb's copy has only in-frame clones and leaves some out. The sample consists of around 25,000 clones, around 83% of them appearing once. Concerning this clone: Its cognate antigen is unknown.

This chain connects TRBV9 to TRBJ2-1; the D call may be TRBD1 or TRBD2 (5 bases each). The sequencing here drew on peripheral blood, taken from a patient treated with photon-based radiotherapy. The source is a man aged 25-45 years with gastric cancer. DNA for the CDR3: TGTGCCAGCAGCGTGTTCCGGGACCAATACAATGAGCAGTTCTTC. This sequence encodes CASSVFRDQYNEQFF.